Given below is one TCR beta chain in context. The data were taken from a study of blood T cell repertoires in COVID-19. Background on the study: COVID-19 samples, acute and convalescent, were from the United States, Italy and Spain. The cDNA or gDNA used as material had been derived from T cells, B-cell-depleted T cells, or PBMCs.

In the authors' workflow: Cell counts per sample came from amplifying reference gene primers. The repertoire was sequenced with immunoSEQ multiplex PCR; TCRdb's copy has only in-frame clones and lacks some. From that table come the V and J calls and clone size; the DNA was used to work out D and trimming. The data show 140,000 to 150,000 clones, with about four fifths seen just once and approximately 8.4% held by the top ten. With V trimmed by 7 bases and J by 4 bases, 9 bases remained unmatched. The CDR3 totals 14 residues. Germline V gene lookup returns CDR1 SGHTA and CDR2 FQGNSA. Sequenced input: peripheral blood. The J gene is TRBJ2-7, the V gene TRBV7-2; 8 bases align to TRBD1. The sequence was collected from a human donor with acute or convalescent COVID-19. The donor label of this sample is uncertain. CDR3 protein: CASNPTGVRYEQYF. CDR3 coding DNA: TGTGCCAGCAACCCGACAGGGGTGAGGTACGAGCAGTACTTC.